The 17 T cell receptor beta chains given below trace back to one sample, sequenced in a study of blood T cell repertoires in COVID-19. Measured with immunoSEQ multiplex PCR; TCRdb has only the in-frame clones, and not every one. This table holds some 200,000 clones, about 79% found once. Sequenced input: peripheral blood. The receptors were sampled from a human donor in a cohort sampled during active COVID-19.

The V call is TRBV15, the J call TRBJ1-1; 7 bases fit TRBD1. The CDR3 covers 15 residues. J lost 1 base, V lost 1 base, and 3 bases had no gene match. Germline V gene lookup returns CDR1 LNHNV and CDR2 YYDKDF (reference sequence). The CDR3 DNA sequence: TGTGCCACCAGCAGAGCCCGGACAGGGAACACTGAAGCTTTCTTT. Translated, it gives CATSRARTGNTEAFF.

The CDR3 here is CASSVGLAGRNEQYF. The DNA of the CDR3 is TGTGCCAGCAGCGTCGGACTAGCCGGGCGCAACGAGCAGTACTTC. V and J are TRBV5-4 and TRBJ2-7, with 8 nucleotides matching TRBD2. The CDR3 is made up of 15 amino acids. Trimming took 4 bases from V and 5 from J; bases not matched to a gene: 11. The germline gives CDR1 SGHNT, CDR2 YYREEE (reference sequence).

The rearrangement uses TRBV11-2 and TRBJ2-1; D is uncertain. The length of the CDR3 is 15 residues. V gave up 1 base and J gave up 2 bases, with 9 bases separating them. Germline loops: CDR1 SGHAT, CDR2 FQNNGV. The CDR3 region is CASSLGLYTYNEQFF. DNA for the CDR3: TGTGCCAGCAGCTTAGGCCTTTACACCTACAATGAGCAGTTCTTC.

The chain has TRBV7-9 and TRBJ2-7; 7 nucleotides match TRBD1. The V gene end was trimmed by 1 base and the J gene end by 10 bases; junction bases not matched to a gene: 13. The CDR3 runs to 15 residues. Germline V lookup: CDR1 SEHNR, CDR2 FQNEAQ (reference sequence). The CDR3 DNA reads TGTGCCAGCAGCTTAGGGGCAGGGGGTCCCCCGTTCCAGTACTTC. This gives the protein CASSLGAGGPPFQYF.

This chain uses TRBV29-1 with TRBJ1-5; unclear D gene. The CDR3 runs 12 residues. The ends were cut back, 4 bases at V and 4 bases at J, with 8 bases in the middle. Germline lookup yields CDR1 SQVTM and CDR2 ANQGSEA. CDR3 in amino acids: CSVGTGNQPQHF. The CDR3 DNA reads as TGCAGCGTTGGTACGGGGAATCAGCCCCAGCATTTT.

V usage is TRBV18 and J usage is TRBJ1-1; no definite D call. Germline CDR1 reads KGHSH; CDR2 reads LQKENI. Trimming left V 2 bases short and J 3 bases short, with 22 bases between. The CDR3 is 18 amino acids. Written as DNA, the CDR3 is TGTGCCAGCTCACCAAGAAGAGAACAGCTGGTTTTGGACACTGAAGCTTTCTTT. It encodes CASSPRREQLVLDTEAFF.

The chain recombines TRBV23-1 with TRBJ1-5, with 7 nucleotides matching TRBD1. TRBV23-1 is assigned to the ORF class and has an uncertain function. This CDR3 is built from 16 residues. Trimming cost V 6 bases and J 0 bases; bases outside gene matches: 8. The CDR3 reads CASRNLQGDSNQPQHF. CDR3 nucleotides: TGCGCCAGCAGAAATCTCCAGGGGGATAGCAATCAGCCCCAGCATTTT.

The chain carries TRBV5-1 and TRBJ1-1; 10 bases line up with TRBD1. Losses at the gene ends were 4 bases for V and 2 bases for J; bases not matched to a gene: 5. The germline V gene has CDR1 SGHRS and CDR2 YFSETQ. This CDR3 contains 15 residues. CDR3 in DNA: TGCGCCAGCAGCGAAGGGACAGGGGTAAACACTGAAGCTTTCTTT. Protein product: CASSEGTGVNTEAFF.

The V gene is TRBV7-9, the J gene TRBJ1-4, with D possibly being TRBD1 (6 bases). Germline CDR1 and CDR2: SEHNR and FQNEAQ (reference sequence). V dropped 0 bases and J dropped 7 bases, with 15 bases sitting between them. The CDR3 runs to 16 residues. CDR3 protein: CASSLAQGGGAEKLFF. Written as DNA, the CDR3 is TGTGCCAGCAGCTTAGCACAGGGCGGAGGTGCTGAAAAACTGTTTTTT.

The chain carries TRBV27 and TRBJ1-4; possibly TRBD1 for D (5 bases). CDR3 length equals 15 residues. Per the germline V gene, CDR1 is MNHEY and CDR2 is SMNVEV (reference sequence). With 6 bases removed from V and 0 bases from J, the gap between germline ends came to 11 bases. The DNA for the CDR3 is TGTGCCAGCAGACCTGGACAAGCAACTAATGAAAAACTGTTTTTT. Translating gives CASRPGQATNEKLFF.

This chain links TRBV7-9 with TRBJ1-2; D is unclear. This CDR3 region has 11 residues. Germline CDR1 reads SEHNR; CDR2 reads FQNEAQ (reference sequence). The germline V and J ends were trimmed by 5 bases and 8 bases, with 9 bases remaining between them. CDR3 protein: CASSPVAGYTF. The CDR3 nucleotides read TGTGCCAGCAGCCCAGTCGCCGGCTACACCTTC.

This rearrangement joins TRBV7-8 to TRBJ2-5, with a possible D match to TRBD2 (5 bases). V was clipped by 2 bases and J by 4 bases, with 14 bases between them. The germline V gene encodes CDR1 SGHVS and CDR2 FQNEAQ. The CDR3 extends over 15 amino acids. CDR3 loop: CASSLKRLPPETQYF. The CDR3 bases are TGTGCCAGCAGCTTAAAGCGGCTGCCCCCAGAGACCCAGTACTTC.

For the CDR3, the DNA is TGTGCCAGCAGTGATGGCCCCAGGTTGAGCTCCTACAATGAGCAGTTCTTC. This encodes CASSDGPRLSSYNEQFF. The rearrangement uses TRBV6-1 and TRBJ2-1, with D unresolved. The CDR3 is 17 residues long. Trimming left V 3 bases short and J 0 bases short, with 15 bases between. Germline V gene sequence: CDR1 MNHNS, CDR2 SASEGT.

The rearrangement uses TRBV5-1 and TRBJ1-2, with 7 bases aligning to TRBD1. This CDR3 has 18 amino acids. Germline V gene data show CDR1 as SGHRS and CDR2 as YFSETQ. Trimming took 5 bases from V and 4 from J; bases not matched to a gene: 20. The chain's CDR3 is CASRGIGDRLSLGYGYTF. CDR3 coding DNA: TGCGCCAGCAGAGGTATAGGGGACAGACTTTCTTTGGGCTATGGCTACACCTTC.

J is TRBJ1-2 and V is TRBV28, with no clear D. Trimming removed 5 bases at V and 4 bases at J, with 11 bases between. CDR1 MDHEN and CDR2 SYDVKM come from the germline V gene. This CDR3 contains 13 residues. The CDR3, as DNA: TGTGCCAGCAGTACCCAAACAGTCTATGGCTACACCTTC. It encodes CASSTQTVYGYTF.

This clone was observed at least ten times. This chain uses TRBV6-5 with TRBJ1-1; 9 bases line up with TRBD1. With 8 bases clipped from V and 4 bases from J, the junction kept 8 bases outside the gene matches. There are 14 residues in the CDR3. Germline V CDR1 and CDR2: MNHEY, SVGAGI. Written as DNA, the CDR3 is TGTGCCAGCTATGCCGGGGACAGGGCCACTGAAGCTTTCTTT. Its protein is CASYAGDRATEAFF.

The chain joins TRBV19 to TRBJ1-5, with TRBD1 matching 8 bases. V dropped 7 bases and J dropped 11; count of bases not matched to a gene: 13. CDR1 is LNHDA and CDR2 is SQIVND in the germline V gene (reference sequence). The CDR3 totals 14 residues. CDR3 protein: CASTSGTGARAQHF. As DNA, the CDR3 is TGTGCCAGTACCTCCGGGACAGGTGCCAGGGCCCAGCATTTT.